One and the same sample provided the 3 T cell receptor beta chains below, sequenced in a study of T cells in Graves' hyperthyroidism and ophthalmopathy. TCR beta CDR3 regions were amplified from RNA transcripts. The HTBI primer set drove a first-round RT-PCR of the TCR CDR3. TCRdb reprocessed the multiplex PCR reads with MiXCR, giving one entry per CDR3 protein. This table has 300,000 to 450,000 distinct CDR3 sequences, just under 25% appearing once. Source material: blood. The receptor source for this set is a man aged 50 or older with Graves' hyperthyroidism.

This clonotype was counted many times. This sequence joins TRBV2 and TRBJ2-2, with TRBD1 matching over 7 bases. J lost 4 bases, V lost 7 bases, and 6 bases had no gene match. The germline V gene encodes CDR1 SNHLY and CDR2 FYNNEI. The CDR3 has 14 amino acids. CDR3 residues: CASTEQGPTGELFF. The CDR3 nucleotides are TGTGCCAGCACAGAACAGGGGCCCACCGGGGAGCTGTTTTTT.

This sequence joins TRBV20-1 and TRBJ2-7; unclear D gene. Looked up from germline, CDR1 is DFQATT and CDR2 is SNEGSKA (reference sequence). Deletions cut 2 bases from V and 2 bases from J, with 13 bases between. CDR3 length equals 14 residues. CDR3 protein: CSARPHTAAYEQYF. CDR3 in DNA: TGCAGTGCTAGACCTCACACAGCCGCCTACGAGCAGTACTTC.

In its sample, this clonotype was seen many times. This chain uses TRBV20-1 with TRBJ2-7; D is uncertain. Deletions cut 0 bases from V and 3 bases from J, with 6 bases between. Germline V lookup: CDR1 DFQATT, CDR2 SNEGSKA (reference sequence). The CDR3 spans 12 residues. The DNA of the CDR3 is TGCAGTGCTAGAGATCGTCTCTACGAGCAGTACTTC. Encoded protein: CSARDRLYEQYF.